This T cell receptor (beta chain) was captured in a study of regulatory T cells in long-lasting Graves disease. Library construction for TCR beta used iRepertoire HTBI primers and Arm-PCR of CDR3 regions. From the multiplex PCR reads, TCRdb called clonotypes with MiXCR, one entry per CDR3 protein. The repertoire has a few hundred thousand distinct CDR3 sequences, around 20% of them found once; the top ten carry about 13%. At least ten counts were recorded for this clonotype. Time point specified: persistent/refractory GD, antithyroid drugs over 5 years with positive TRAb. PBMC-derived RNA was used for the TCR library. V lost 5 bases and J lost 4; bases outside the gene matches: 7. There are 15 residues in the CDR3. Looked up from germline, CDR1 is MDHEN and CDR2 is SYDVKM.

The source of this sequence is a female donor with Graves disease. The genes are TRBV28 and TRBJ2-3, with 9 nucleotides matching TRBD1. The sample in question was peripheral blood mononuclear cells (PBMCs), obtained when the disease was refractory, from a patient treated with antithyroid drugs. CDR3: CASSTLGQGSDTQYF. The CDR3 nucleotides read TGTGCCAGCAGTACCCTGGGACAGGGATCAGATACGCAGTATTTT.